A selection of T cell receptor beta chains follows, all from one sample in a study of naive and memory T cell subsets. TCRdb used MiXCR to reprocess the UMI-ligation and nested PCR reads, holding one entry per CDR3 protein. The sample consists of 120,000 to 150,000 distinct CDR3 sequences, about 15% of them appearing once. The source material was naive CD4+ T cells from blood. The receptors shown here come from a human donor in good health. Each CDR3 is given with its conserved first and last residue. D genes are given only for firm matches. Not all rows give a size; the values are once, few, many and, for expanded clones, a class.

clone_size d_call j_call v_call cdr3_nt cdr3_aa
- - TRBJ2-5 TRBV20-1 TGCAGTGCTAGAGGCGACATCTACCAAGAGACCCAGTACTTC CSARGDIYQETQYF
few TRBD2 TRBJ2-1 TRBV12-3/TRBV12-4 TGTGCCAGCAGCCGGACTAGCGGGAGCAATGAGCAGTTCTTC CASSRTSGSNEQFF
- - TRBJ2-7 TRBV20-1 TGCAGTGCTATGGCCGGGATCACCTACGAGCAGTACTTC CSAMAGITYEQYF
- - TRBJ2-3 TRBV6-6 TGTGCCAGCAGTTTCGATATCGGAGATACGCAGTATTTT CASSFDIGDTQYF
few - TRBJ2-7 TRBV7-2 TGTGCCAGCAGCCCCCAGCGCGGTAGCGAGCAGTACTTC CASSPQRGSEQYF
few - TRBJ2-3 TRBV29-1 TGCAGCGTTCTGCTGACCCCTAGCACAGATACGCAGTATTTT CSVLLTPSTDTQYF
many TRBD2 TRBJ2-5 TRBV4-1 TGCGCCAGCAGCCAGGGGAGGACTAGCGGGAGGAAAGAGACCCAGTACTTC CASSQGRTSGRKETQYF
- - TRBJ2-5 TRBV3-1 TGTGCCAGCAGCCAAGTTCGGGAGACCCAGTACTTC CASSQVRETQYF
- TRBD2 TRBJ2-1 TRBV2 TGTGCCAGCAGCGTGAGGGCGGCTAGCGGGACCGGTGAGCAGTTCTTC CASSVRAASGTGEQFF
- - TRBJ1-6 TRBV28 TGTGCCAGCAGTTCCGGGGGTCAAACGGGGAATTCACCCCTCCACTTT CASSSGGQTGNSPLHF
few - TRBJ1-5 TRBV12-3/TRBV12-4 TGTGCCAGCAGTCCGCCGGGATCCGTACCTCAGCCCCAGCATTTT CASSPPGSVPQPQHF
- - TRBJ2-7 TRBV25-1 TGTGCCAGCAGTGACGGGGGTCGGAGCGAGCAGTACTTC CASSDGGRSEQYF
few TRBD2 TRBJ2-1 TRBV5-4 TGTGCCAGCAGCATCCCGGGACTAGCGGGAGCACGGGAGCAGTTCTTC CASSIPGLAGAREQFF
- TRBD2 TRBJ2-3 TRBV9 TGTGCCAGCAGCGTAGTCGGAAGCGGGGGCTACCCGCAGTATTTT CASSVVGSGGYPQYF
- - TRBJ2-4 TRBV2 TGTGCCAGCAGCGTTAGCGGATTAGCCAAAAACATTCAGTACTTC CASSVSGLAKNIQYF
few - TRBJ2-5 TRBV5-1 TGCGCCAGCAGCTTGGCGGCAGGGATTGGAGAGACCCAGTACTTC CASSLAAGIGETQYF
few - TRBJ2-7 TRBV28 TGTGCCAGCAGTTTATTTTTCGGCGACTCCTACGAGCAGTACTTC CASSLFFGDSYEQYF
- - TRBJ2-4 TRBV10-3 TGTGCCATCAGTGAGTCTCGAACAGGAGAAAACATTCAGTACTTC CAISESRTGENIQYF
few - TRBJ1-5 TRBV12-3/TRBV12-4 TGTGCCAGCAGGTCAGGGATCCAAGGGAATCAGCCCCAGCATTTT CASRSGIQGNQPQHF
- - TRBJ2-5 TRBV5-1 TGCGCCAGCAGCTTGGTACAGGGAGAGGCCGGGACCCAGTACTTC CASSLVQGEAGTQYF
- - TRBJ2-3 TRBV7-2 TGTGCCAGCAGCTTAGCTCCGGATACGCAGTATTTT CASSLAPDTQYF
few - TRBJ2-1 TRBV6-1 TGTGCCAGCAGAGAGTGGGCAGGGGGGTCCTACAATGAGCAGTTCTTC CASREWAGGSYNEQFF
few TRBD2 TRBJ2-3 TRBV20-1 TGCAGTGCTAGACGGGGACTAGCGGTCACAGATACGCAGTATTTT CSARRGLAVTDTQYF
few - TRBJ2-7 TRBV7-2 TGTGCCAGCAGCTCGGCCTACGAGCAGTACTTC CASSSAYEQYF
few - TRBJ2-6 TRBV30 TGTGCCTGGAGTGTAGGATCTGGGGCCAACGTCCTGACTTTC CAWSVGSGANVLTF
few TRBD2 TRBJ2-1 TRBV2 TGTGCCAGCAGTGATATGGGTAGCGGGACTGAGCAGTTCTTC CASSDMGSGTEQFF
few - TRBJ2-7 TRBV7-8 TGTGCCAGCAGCTCGGACAGAATGTACGAGCAGTACTTC CASSSDRMYEQYF
- - TRBJ2-2 TRBV19 TGTGCCAGTAGTACCGGACTACTCGGGGAGCTGTTTTTT CASSTGLLGELFF
- TRBD2 TRBJ2-5 TRBV10-1 TGCGCCAGCTCCCCAGCGGGAGGTTTTGAGACCCAGTACTTC CASSPAGGFETQYF
few - TRBJ2-2 TRBV19 TGTGCCAGTAGACGAGCCGGGGAGCTGTTTTTT CASRRAGELFF
few - TRBJ2-2 TRBV7-2 TGTGCCAGCAGCTTCGGAAAGGGACTCAACACCGGGGAGCTGTTTTTT CASSFGKGLNTGELFF
many - TRBJ2-2 TRBV2 TGTGCCAGCAGGAAGGGGACACCCAACACCGGGGAGCTGTTTTTT CASRKGTPNTGELFF
few - TRBJ2-3 TRBV6-5 TGTGCCAGCAGACGGAGCGGGTACCGCACAGATACGCAGTATTTT CASRRSGYRTDTQYF
few - TRBJ2-3 TRBV10-3 TGTGCCATCAGTGACAGCGGAAGCACAGATACGCAGTATTTT CAISDSGSTDTQYF
few TRBD1 TRBJ2-1 TRBV19 TGTGCCAGTAGTTGGAGACAGGGTAGGTTCGGTGAGCAGTTCTTC CASSWRQGRFGEQFF
few TRBD1 TRBJ1-4 TRBV27 TGTGCCAGCAGTTCCACCCGACAGGGTGGTGAAAAACTGTTTTTT CASSSTRQGGEKLFF
- - TRBJ1-2 TRBV2 TGTGCCAGCAGTCAAGACGGCTATGGCTACACCTTC CASSQDGYGYTF
- - TRBJ1-4 TRBV30 TGTGCCTGGAGTGTACAAGTGAAACTGTTTTTT CAWSVQVKLFF
- - TRBJ1-2 TRBV27 TGTGCCAGCAGTCCAATTTCAGTCTATGGCTACACCTTC CASSPISVYGYTF
few TRBD1 TRBJ2-2 TRBV7-9 TGTGCCAGCAGCCACAAGGGGGACAGCCGGATCACCGGGGAGCTGTTTTTT CASSHKGDSRITGELFF
few TRBD1 TRBJ1-5 TRBV24-1 TGTGCCACCAGTGATTTTAGACAGGGGAGCAATCAGCCCCAGCATTTT CATSDFRQGSNQPQHF
few - TRBJ1-5 TRBV12-3/TRBV12-4 TGTGCCAGCAGCCGGGACAAAAGTAGCAATCAGCCCCAGCATTTT CASSRDKSSNQPQHF
few - TRBJ2-2 TRBV18 TGTGCCAGCTCACCTCCGAGCGCCTACACCGGGGAGCTGTTTTTT CASSPPSAYTGELFF
- - TRBJ2-7 TRBV20-1 TGCAGTGCCCTTCGACAGGGGACTACCTACGAGCAGTACTTC CSALRQGTTYEQYF
few - TRBJ1-1 TRBV6-6 TGTGCCAGCAGTTACGTGCCACCTCAGACGATGAACACTGAAGCTTTCTTT CASSYVPPQTMNTEAFF
few - TRBJ2-1 TRBV5-1 TGCGCCAGCAGCCCGCCAGGGCAGATAGCCTACAATGAGCAGTTCTTC CASSPPGQIAYNEQFF
many TRBD2 TRBJ2-3 TRBV7-3 TGTGCCAGCAGTTCCGGGACTAGCAGGGCAGATACGCAGTATTTT CASSSGTSRADTQYF
- - TRBJ2-7 TRBV6-5 TGTGCCAGCAGGCGGACGGTCTACTACGAGCAGTACTTC CASRRTVYYEQYF
- TRBD2 TRBJ2-1 TRBV20-1 TGCAGTGCTGGTAGCGGGAGGGCTCACAATGAGCAGTTCTTC CSAGSGRAHNEQFF